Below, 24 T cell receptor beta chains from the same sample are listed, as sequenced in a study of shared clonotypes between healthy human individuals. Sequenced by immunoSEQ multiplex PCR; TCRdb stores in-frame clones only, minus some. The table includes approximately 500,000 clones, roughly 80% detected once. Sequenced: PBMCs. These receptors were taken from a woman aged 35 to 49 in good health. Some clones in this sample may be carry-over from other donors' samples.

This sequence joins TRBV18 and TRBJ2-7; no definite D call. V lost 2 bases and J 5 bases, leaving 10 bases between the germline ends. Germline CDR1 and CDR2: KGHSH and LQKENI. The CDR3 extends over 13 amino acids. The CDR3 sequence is CASSPGPMNEQYF. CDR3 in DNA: TGTGCCAGCTCACCAGGTCCTATGAACGAGCAGTACTTC.

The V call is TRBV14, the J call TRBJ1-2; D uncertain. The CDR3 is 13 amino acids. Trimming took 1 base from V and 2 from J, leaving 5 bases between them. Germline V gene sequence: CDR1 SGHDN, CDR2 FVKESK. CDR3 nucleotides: TGTGCCAGCAGCCAAGTCGAGAACTATGGCTACACCTTC. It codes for CASSQVENYGYTF.

The CDR3 loop reads CASMRDQYNEQFF. The CDR3, as DNA: TGTGCCAGCATGCGGGACCAGTACAATGAGCAGTTCTTC. The chain employs TRBV2 and TRBJ2-1; D may be TRBD2 (6 bases). Germline loops: CDR1 SNHLY, CDR2 FYNNEI. Trimming left V 7 bases short and J 4 bases short, with 11 bases between. The CDR3 has 13 residues.

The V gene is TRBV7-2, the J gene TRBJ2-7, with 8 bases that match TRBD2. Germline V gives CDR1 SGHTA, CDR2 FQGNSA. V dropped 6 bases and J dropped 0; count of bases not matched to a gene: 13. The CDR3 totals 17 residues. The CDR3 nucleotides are TGTGCCAGCAGTCCTGCTAGCGGGCGCGCCCTCTCCTACGAGCAGTACTTC. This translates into CASSPASGRALSYEQYF.

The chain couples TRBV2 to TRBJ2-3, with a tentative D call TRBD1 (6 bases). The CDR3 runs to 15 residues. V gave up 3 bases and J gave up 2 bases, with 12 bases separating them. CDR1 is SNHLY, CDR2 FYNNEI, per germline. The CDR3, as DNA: TGTGCCAGCAGTGAGGACAGAGAGATCACAGATACGCAGTATTTT. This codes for CASSEDREITDTQYF.

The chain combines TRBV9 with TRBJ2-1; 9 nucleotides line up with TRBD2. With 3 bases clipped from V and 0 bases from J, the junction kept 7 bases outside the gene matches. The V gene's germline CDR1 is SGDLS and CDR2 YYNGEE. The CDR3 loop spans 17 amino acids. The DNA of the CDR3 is TGTGCCAGCAGCGAAGGACTAGCGAGAAGCTCCTACAATGAGCAGTTCTTC. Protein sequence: CASSEGLARSSYNEQFF.

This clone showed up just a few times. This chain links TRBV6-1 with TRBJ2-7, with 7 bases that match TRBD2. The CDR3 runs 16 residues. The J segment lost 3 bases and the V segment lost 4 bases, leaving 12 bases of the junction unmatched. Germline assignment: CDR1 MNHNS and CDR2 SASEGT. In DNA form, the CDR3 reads TGTGCCAGCAGTGCTCGATGGGGCAGGGAGGGCTACGAGCAGTACTTC. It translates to CASSARWGREGYEQYF.

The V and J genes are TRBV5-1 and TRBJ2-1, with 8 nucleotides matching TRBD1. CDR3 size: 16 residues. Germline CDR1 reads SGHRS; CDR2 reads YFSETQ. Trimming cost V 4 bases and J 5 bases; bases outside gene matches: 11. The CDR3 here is CASSPAGTGYNNEQFF. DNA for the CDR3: TGCGCCAGCAGCCCAGCTGGGACAGGATACAACAATGAGCAGTTCTTC.

The CDR3 loop reads CASSVGVPVVYNEQFF. In nucleotides, the CDR3 is TGTGCCAGCAGCGTAGGGGTCCCGGTAGTTTACAATGAGCAGTTCTTC. V usage is TRBV9 and J usage is TRBJ2-1; D gene uncertain. The CDR3 runs to 16 residues. Between the trimmed V and J ends, which lost 0 bases and 4 bases, there was a span of 14 bases. Germline loops: CDR1 SGDLS, CDR2 YYNGEE.

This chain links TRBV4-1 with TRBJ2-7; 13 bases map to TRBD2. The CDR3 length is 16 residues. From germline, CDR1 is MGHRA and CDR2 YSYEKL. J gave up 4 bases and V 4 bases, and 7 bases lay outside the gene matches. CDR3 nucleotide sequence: TGCGCCAGCAGCCGGACTAGCGGGAGCCTTGAGTACGAGCAGTACTTC. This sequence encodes CASSRTSGSLEYEQYF.

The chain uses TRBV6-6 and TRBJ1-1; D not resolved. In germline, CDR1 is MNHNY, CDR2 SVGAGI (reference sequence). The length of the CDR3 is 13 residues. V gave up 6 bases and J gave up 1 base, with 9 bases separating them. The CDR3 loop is CASRIDTNTEAFF. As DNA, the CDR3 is TGTGCCAGCAGAATAGACACGAACACTGAAGCTTTCTTT.

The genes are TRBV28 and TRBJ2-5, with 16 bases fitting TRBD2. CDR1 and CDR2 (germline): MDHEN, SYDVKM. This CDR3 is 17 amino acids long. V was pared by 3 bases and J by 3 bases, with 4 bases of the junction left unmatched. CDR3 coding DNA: TGTGCCAGCAGTTTTGGGGGACTAGCGGGAGGGGAAGAGACCCAGTACTTC. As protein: CASSFGGLAGGEETQYF.

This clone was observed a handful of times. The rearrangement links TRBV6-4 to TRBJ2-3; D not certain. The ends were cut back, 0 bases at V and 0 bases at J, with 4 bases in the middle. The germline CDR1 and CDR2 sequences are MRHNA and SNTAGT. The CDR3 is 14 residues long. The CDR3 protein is CASSDSGSTDTQYF. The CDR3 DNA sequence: TGTGCCAGCAGTGACTCAGGGAGCACAGATACGCAGTATTTT.

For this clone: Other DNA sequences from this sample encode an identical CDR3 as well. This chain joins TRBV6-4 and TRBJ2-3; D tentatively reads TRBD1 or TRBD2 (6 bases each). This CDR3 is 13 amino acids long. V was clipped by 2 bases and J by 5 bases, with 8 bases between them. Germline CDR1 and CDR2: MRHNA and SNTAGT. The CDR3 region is CASSDGGGDTQYF. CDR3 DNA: TGTGCCAGCAGTGACGGAGGGGGAGATACGCAGTATTTT.

The CDR3 DNA reads TGCAGCGTTGAATTAAAGACCTTGGGAAACACCATATATTTT. Translation: CSVELKTLGNTIYF. The chain links TRBV29-1 to TRBJ1-3; no clear D. Trimming removed 2 bases from V and 4 bases from J, with 12 bases in between. The CDR3 spans 14 residues. The germline V gene has CDR1 SQVTM and CDR2 ANQGSEA.

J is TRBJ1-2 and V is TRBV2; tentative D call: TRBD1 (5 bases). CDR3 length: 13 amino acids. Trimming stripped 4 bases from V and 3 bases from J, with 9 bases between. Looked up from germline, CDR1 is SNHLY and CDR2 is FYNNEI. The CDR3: CASSGDRDYGYTF. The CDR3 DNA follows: TGTGCCAGCAGTGGAGACAGAGACTATGGCTACACCTTC.

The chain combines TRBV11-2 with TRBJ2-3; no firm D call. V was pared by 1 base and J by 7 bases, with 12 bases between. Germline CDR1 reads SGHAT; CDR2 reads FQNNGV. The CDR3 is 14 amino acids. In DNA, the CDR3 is TGTGCCAGCAGCTTAGCGCTGGCGAGTAATACGCAGTATTTT. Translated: CASSLALASNTQYF.

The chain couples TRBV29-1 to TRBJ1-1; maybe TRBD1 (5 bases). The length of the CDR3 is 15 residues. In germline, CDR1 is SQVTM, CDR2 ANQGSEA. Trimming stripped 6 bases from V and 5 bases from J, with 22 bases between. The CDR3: CSVNRRQAGRTEAFF. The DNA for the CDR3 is TGCAGCGTCAATAGGCGGCAGGCAGGGCGAACTGAAGCTTTCTTT. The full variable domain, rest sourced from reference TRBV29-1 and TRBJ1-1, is SAVISQKPSRDICQRGTSLTIQCQVDSQVTMMFWYRQQPGQSLTLIATANQGSEATYESGFVIDKFPISRPNLTFSTLTVSNMSPEDSSIYLCSVNRRQAGRTEAFFGQGTRLTVV.

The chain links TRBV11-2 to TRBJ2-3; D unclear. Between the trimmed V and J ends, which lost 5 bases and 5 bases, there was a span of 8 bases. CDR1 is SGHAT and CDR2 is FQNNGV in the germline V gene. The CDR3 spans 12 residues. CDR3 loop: CASSGAGDTQYF. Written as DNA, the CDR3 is TGTGCCAGCAGCGGAGCCGGAGATACGCAGTATTTT.

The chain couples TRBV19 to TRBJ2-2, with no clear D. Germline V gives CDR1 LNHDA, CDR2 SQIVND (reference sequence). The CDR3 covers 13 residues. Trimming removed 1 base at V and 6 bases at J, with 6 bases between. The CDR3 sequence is CASSIGQAGELFF. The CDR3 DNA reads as TGTGCCAGTAGTATAGGGCAGGCCGGGGAGCTGTTTTTT.

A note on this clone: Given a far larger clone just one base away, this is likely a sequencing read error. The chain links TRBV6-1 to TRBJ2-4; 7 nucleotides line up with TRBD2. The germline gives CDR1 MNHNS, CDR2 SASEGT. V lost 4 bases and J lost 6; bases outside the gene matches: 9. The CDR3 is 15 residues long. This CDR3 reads CASSVITGGVNIQYF. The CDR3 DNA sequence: TGTGCCAGCAGTGTGATAACGGGAGGAGTAAACATTCAGTACTTC.

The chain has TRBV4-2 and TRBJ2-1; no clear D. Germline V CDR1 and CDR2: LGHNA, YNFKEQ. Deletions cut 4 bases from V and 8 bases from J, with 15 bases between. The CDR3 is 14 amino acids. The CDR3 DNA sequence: TGTGCCAGCAGCCCCTTTTCAAGTGGGCATGAGCAGTTCTTC. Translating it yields CASSPFSSGHEQFF.

CDR3 sequence reads: CASSETSGLLDTQYF. DNA of the CDR3: TGTGCCAGCAGCGAGACTAGCGGACTCCTAGATACGCAGTATTTT. This chain uses TRBV7-9 with TRBJ2-3; TRBD2 matches at 9 bases. Germline V CDR1 and CDR2: SEHNR, FQNEAQ (reference sequence). The length of the CDR3 is 15 residues. J was trimmed by 5 bases and V by 5 bases; bases with no gene match: 8. Together with reference TRBV7-9 and TRBJ2-3, the CDR3 gives the full variable domain: DTGVSQNPRHKITKRGQNVTFRCDPISEHNRLYWYRQTLGQGPEFLTYFQNEAQLEKSRLLSDRFSAERPKGSFSTLEIQRTEQGDSAMYLCASSETSGLLDTQYFGPGTRLTVL.

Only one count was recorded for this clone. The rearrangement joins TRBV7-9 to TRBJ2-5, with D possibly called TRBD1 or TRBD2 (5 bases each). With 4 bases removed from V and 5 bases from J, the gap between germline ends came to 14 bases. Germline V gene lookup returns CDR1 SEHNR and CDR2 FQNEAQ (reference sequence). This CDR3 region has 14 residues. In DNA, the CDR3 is TGTGCCAGCAGCTCCGAGGGGAGTTCGGAGACCCAGTACTTC. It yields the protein CASSSEGSSETQYF.